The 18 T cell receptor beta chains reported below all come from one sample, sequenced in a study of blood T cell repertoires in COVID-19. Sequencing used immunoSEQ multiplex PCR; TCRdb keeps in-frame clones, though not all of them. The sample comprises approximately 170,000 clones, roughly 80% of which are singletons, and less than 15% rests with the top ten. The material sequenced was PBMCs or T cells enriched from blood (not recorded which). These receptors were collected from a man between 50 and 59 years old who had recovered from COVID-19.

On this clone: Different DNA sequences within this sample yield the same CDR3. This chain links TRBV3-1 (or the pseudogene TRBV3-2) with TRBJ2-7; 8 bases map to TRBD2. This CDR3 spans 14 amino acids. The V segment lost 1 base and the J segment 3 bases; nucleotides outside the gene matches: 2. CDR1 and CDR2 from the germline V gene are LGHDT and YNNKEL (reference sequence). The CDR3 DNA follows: TGTGCCAGCAGCCAAGCACTAGCGGTCTACGAGCAGTACTTC. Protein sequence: CASSQALAVYEQYF.

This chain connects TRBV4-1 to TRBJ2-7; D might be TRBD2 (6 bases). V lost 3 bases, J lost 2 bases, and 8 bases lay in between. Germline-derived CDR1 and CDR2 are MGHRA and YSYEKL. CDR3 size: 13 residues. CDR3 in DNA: TGCGCCAGCAGCCAGGGGGAGGCCTACGAGCAGTACTTC. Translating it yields CASSQGEAYEQYF.

The CDR3 here is CSVFSPGLGLQETQYF. The CDR3 DNA reads as TGCAGCGTTTTCTCGCCTGGACTAGGCCTCCAAGAGACCCAGTACTTC. The chain carries TRBV29-1 and TRBJ2-5; 7 bases map to TRBD2. J gave up 1 base and V 5 bases, and 13 bases lay outside the gene matches. From germline, CDR1 is SQVTM and CDR2 ANQGSEA. This CDR3 region has 16 residues.

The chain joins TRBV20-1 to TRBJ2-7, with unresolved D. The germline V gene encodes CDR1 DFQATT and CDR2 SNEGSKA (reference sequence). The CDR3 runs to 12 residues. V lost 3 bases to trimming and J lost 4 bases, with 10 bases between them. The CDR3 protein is CSASLWAYEQYF. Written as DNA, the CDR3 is TGCAGTGCTAGTTTGTGGGCTTACGAGCAGTACTTC.

CDR3 bases: TGTGCCAGCAGCTCTTTTGTCAGCGAGTATTCACCCCTCCACTTT. Translated: CASSSFVSEYSPLHF. V and J are TRBV27 and TRBJ1-6; D is unclear. The V gene lost 6 bases and the J gene lost 8 bases, with 17 bases spanning the gap. From germline, CDR1 is MNHEY and CDR2 SMNVEV (reference sequence). The length of the CDR3 is 15 residues.

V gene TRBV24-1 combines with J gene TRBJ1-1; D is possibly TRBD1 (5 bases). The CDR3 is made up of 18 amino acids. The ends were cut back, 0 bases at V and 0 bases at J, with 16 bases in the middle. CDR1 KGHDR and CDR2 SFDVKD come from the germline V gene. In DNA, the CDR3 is TGTGCCACCAGTGATTTGGGGGCGGAACTCGTCATGAACACTGAAGCTTTCTTT. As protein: CATSDLGAELVMNTEAFF.

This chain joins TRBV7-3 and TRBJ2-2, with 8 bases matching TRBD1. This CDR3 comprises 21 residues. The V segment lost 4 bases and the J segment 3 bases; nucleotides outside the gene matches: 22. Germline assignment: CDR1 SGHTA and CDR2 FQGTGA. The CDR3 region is CASSSPGVPSGQGGDTGELFF. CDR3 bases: TGTGCCAGCAGCTCACCCGGGGTACCTTCCGGACAGGGTGGAGACACCGGGGAGCTGTTTTTT.

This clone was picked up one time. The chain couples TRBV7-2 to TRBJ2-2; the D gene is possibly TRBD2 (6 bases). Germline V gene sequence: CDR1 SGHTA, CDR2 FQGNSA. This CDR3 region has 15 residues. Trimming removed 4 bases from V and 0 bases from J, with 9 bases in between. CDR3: CASSSSGANTGELFF. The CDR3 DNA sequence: TGTGCCAGCAGCTCGTCGGGGGCGAACACCGGGGAGCTGTTTTTT.

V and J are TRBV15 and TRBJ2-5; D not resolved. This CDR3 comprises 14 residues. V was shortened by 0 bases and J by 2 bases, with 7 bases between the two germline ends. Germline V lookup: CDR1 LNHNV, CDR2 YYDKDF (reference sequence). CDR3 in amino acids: CATSRDPNQETQYF. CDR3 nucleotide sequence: TGTGCCACCAGCAGAGATCCCAATCAAGAGACCCAGTACTTC.

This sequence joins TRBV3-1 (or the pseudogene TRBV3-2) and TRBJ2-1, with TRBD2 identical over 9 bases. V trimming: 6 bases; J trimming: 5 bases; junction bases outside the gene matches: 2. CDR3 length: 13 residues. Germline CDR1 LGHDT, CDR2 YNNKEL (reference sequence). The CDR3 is CASRLAGDNEQFF. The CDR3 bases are TGTGCCAGCAGATTAGCGGGGGACAATGAGCAGTTCTTC.

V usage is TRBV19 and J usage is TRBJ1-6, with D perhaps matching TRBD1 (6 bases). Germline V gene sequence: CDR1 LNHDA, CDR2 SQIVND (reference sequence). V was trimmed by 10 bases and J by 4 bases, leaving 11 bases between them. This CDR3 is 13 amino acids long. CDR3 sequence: CATRDTYNSPLHF. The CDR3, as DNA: TGTGCCACCCGGGACACTTATAATTCACCCCTCCACTTT. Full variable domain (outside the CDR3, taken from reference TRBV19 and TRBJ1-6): DGGITQSPKYLFRKEGQNVTLSCEQNLNHDAMYWYRQDPGQGLRLIYYSQIVNDFQKGDIAEGYSVSREKKESFPLTVTSAQKNPTAFYLCATRDTYNSPLHFGNGTRLTVT.

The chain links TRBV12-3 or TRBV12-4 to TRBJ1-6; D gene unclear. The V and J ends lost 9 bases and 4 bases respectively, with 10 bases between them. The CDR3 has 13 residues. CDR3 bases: TGTGCCAGTTCGAACTGGTATAATTCACCCCTCCACTTT. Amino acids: CASSNWYNSPLHF.

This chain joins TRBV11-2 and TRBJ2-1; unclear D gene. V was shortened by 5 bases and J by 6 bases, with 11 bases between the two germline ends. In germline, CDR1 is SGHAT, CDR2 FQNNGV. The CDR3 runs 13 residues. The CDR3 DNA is TGTGCCAGCAGCATTGAATCGGGCAATGAGCAGTTCTTC. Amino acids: CASSIESGNEQFF. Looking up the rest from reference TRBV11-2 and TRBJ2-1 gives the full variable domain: EAGVAQSPRYKIIEKRQSVAFWCNPISGHATLYWYQQILGQGPKLLIQFQNNGVVDDSQLPKDRFSAERLKGVDSTLKIQPAKLEDSAVYLCASSIESGNEQFFGPGTRLTVL.

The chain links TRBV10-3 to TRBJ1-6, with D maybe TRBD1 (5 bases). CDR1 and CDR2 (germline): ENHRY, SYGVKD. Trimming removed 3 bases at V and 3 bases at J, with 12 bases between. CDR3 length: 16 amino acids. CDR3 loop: CAISDLTVDYNSPLHF. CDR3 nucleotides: TGTGCCATCAGTGACTTGACAGTAGACTATAATTCACCCCTCCACTTT.

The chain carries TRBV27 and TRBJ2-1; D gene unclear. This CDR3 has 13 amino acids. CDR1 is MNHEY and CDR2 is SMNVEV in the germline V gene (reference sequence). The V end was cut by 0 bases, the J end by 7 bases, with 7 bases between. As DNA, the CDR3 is TGTGCCAGCAGTTTATCGTGGCGGAATGAGCAGTTCTTC. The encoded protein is CASSLSWRNEQFF.

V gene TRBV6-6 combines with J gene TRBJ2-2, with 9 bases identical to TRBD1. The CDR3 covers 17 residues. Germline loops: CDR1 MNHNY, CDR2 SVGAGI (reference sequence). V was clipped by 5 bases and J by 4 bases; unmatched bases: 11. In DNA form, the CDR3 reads TGTGCCAGCAGTCGAATTCCGGGACAGGGTCCCACCGGGGAGCTGTTTTTT. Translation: CASSRIPGQGPTGELFF.

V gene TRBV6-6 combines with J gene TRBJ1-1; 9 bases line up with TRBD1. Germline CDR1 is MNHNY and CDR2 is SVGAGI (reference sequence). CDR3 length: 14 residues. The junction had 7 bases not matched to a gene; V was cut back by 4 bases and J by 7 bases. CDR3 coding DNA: TGTGCCAGCAGTTCCGGGACAGGGACTATTGAAGCTTTCTTT. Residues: CASSSGTGTIEAFF.

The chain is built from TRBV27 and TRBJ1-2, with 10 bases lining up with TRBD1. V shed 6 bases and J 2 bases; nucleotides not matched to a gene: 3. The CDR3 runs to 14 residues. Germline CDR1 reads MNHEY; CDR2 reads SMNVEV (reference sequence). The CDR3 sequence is CASRDRGRNYGYTF. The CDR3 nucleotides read TGTGCCAGCAGAGACAGGGGGCGGAACTATGGCTACACCTTC.